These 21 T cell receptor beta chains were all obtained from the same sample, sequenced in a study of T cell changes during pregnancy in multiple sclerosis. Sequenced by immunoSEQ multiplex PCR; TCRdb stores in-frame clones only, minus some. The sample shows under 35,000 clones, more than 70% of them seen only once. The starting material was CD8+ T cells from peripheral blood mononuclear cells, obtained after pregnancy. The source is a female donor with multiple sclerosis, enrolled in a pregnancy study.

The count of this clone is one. Here the CDR3 reads CASSPVGGMNTEAFF. CDR3 bases: TGCGCCAGCAGCCCGGTTGGGGGGATGAACACTGAAGCTTTCTTT. The rearrangement links TRBV4-1 to TRBJ1-1; TRBD1 is a possible D gene (5 bases). This CDR3 has 15 residues. In germline, CDR1 is MGHRA, CDR2 YSYEKL. Trimming stripped 4 bases from V and 0 bases from J, with 12 bases between.

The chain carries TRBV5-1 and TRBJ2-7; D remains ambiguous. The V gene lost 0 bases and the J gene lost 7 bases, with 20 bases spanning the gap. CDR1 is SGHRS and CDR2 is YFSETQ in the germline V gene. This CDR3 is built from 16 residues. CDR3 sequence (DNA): TGCGCCAGCAGCTTGGACGTCGGCTGGAGTACGAGAGAGCAGTACTTC. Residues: CASSLDVGWSTREQYF.

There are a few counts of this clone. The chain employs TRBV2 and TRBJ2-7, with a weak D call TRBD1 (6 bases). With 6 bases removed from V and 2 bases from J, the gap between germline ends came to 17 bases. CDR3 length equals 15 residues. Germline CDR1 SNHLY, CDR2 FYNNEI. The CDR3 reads CASSAYRASPYEQYF. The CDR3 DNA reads TGTGCCAGCAGCGCTTACAGGGCCTCCCCCTACGAGCAGTACTTC.

DNA for the CDR3: TGTGCCAGCAGTGCGGTGACAGGTAGTCCAGATACGCAGTATTTT. Protein sequence: CASSAVTGSPDTQYF. V gene TRBV2 combines with J gene TRBJ2-3, with D possibly TRBD1 on 6 matching bases. The V and J ends lost 4 bases and 4 bases respectively, with 15 bases between them. The CDR3 extends over 15 amino acids. Germline-derived CDR1 and CDR2 are SNHLY and FYNNEI.

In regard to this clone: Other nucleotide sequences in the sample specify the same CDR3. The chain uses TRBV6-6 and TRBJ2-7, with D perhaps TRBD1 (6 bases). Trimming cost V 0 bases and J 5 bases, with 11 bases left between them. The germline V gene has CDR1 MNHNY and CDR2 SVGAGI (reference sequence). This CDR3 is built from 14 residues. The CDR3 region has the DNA TGTGCCAGCAGTTACTCCCAGGGGTTGGACGAGCAGTACTTC. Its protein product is CASSYSQGLDEQYF.

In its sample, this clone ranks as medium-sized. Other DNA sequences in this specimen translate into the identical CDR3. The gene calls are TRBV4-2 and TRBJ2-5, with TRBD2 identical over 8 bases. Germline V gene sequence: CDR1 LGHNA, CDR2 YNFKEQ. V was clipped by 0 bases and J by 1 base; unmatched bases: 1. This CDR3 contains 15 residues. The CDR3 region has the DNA TGTGCCAGCAGCCAAGAACGGGGGGGCCAAGAGACCCAGTACTTC. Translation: CASSQERGGQETQYF.

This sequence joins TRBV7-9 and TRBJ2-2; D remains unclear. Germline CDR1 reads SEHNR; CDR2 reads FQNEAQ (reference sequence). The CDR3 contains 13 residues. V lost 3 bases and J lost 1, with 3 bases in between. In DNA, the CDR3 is TGTGCCAGCAGCTTCCTGAACACCGGGGAGCTGTTTTTT. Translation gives CASSFLNTGELFF.

The CDR3 here is CASSPTGVSEQYF. CDR3 DNA sequence: TGTGCCAGCAGTCCGACAGGGGTGAGCGAGCAGTACTTC. The chain is built from TRBV6-5 and TRBJ2-7; TRBD1 agrees at 8 bases. The CDR3 has 13 amino acids. V lost 5 bases to trimming and J lost 6 bases; unmatched junction nucleotides: 6. The germline V gene encodes CDR1 MNHEY and CDR2 SVGAGI.

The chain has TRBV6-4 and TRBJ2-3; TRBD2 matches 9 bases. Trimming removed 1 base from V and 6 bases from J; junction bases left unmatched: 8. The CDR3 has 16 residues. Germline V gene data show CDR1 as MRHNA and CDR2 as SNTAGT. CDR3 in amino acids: CASSDFPSGAVDTQYF. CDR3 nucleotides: TGTGCCAGCAGTGACTTCCCTAGCGGGGCTGTTGATACGCAGTATTTT.

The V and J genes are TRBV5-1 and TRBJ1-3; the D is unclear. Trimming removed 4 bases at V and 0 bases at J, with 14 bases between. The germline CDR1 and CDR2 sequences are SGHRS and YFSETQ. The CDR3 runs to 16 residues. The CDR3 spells CASSTTPVVSGNTIYF. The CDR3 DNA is TGCGCCAGCAGCACGACACCTGTAGTCTCTGGAAACACCATATATTTT.

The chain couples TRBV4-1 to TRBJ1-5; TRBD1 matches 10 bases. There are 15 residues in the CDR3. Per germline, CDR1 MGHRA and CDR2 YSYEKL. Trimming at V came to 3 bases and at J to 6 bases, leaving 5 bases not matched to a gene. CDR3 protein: CASSHSRTGGQPQHF. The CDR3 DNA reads TGCGCCAGCAGCCACAGCCGGACAGGGGGTCAGCCCCAGCATTTT.

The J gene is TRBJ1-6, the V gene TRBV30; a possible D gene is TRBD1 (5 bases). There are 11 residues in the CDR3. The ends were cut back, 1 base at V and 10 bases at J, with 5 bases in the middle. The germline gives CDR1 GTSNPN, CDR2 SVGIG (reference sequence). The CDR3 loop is CAWSGGSPLHF. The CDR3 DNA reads TGTGCCTGGAGTGGGGGCTCACCCCTCCACTTT.

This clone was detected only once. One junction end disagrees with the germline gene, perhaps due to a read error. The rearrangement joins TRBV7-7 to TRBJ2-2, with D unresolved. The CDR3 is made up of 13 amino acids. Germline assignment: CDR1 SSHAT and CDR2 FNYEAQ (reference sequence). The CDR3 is CASSPAEAGELFF. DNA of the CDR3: TGTGCTAGCAGCCCGGCGGAAGCCGGGGAGCTGTTTTTT.

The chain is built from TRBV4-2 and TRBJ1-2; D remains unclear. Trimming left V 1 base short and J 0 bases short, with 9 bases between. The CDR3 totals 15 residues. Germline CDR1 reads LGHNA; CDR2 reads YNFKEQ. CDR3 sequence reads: CASSQAGRTNYGYTF. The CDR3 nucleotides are TGTGCCAGCAGCCAAGCCGGCAGGACTAACTATGGCTACACCTTC.

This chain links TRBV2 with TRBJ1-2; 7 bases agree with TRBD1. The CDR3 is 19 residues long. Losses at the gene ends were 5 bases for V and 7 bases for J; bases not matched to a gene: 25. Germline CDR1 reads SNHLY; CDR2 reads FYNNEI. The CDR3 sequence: CASSYSRVVVTGDFSGYTF. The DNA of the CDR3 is TGTGCCAGCAGTTACTCGAGAGTGGTTGTAACAGGGGATTTTAGTGGCTACACCTTC. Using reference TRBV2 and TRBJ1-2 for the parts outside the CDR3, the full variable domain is EPEVTQTPSHQVTQMGQEVILRCVPISNHLYFYWYRQILGQKVEFLVSFYNNEISEKSEIFDDQFSVERPDGSNFTLKIRSTKLEDSAMYFCASSYSRVVVTGDFSGYTFGSGTRLTVV.

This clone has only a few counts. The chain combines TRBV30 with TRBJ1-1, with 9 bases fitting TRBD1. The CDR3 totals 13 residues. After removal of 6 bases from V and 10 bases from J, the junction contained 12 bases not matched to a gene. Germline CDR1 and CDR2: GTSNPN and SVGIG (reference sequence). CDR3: CACKTGGVLGAFF. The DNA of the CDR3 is TGTGCCTGCAAAACAGGGGGCGTGTTGGGAGCTTTCTTT.

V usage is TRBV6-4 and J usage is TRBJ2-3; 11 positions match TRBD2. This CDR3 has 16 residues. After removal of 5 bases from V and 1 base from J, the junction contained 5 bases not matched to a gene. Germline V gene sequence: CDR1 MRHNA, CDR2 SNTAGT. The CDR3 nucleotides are TGTGCCAGCAGTCCACAGACTAGCGGGGGCACAGATACGCAGTATTTT. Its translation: CASSPQTSGGTDTQYF.

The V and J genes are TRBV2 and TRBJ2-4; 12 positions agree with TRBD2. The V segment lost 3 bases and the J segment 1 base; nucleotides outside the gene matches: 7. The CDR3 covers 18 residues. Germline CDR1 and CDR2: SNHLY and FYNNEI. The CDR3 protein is CASSEWTSGDWAKNIQYF. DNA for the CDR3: TGTGCCAGCAGTGAGTGGACTAGCGGGGATTGGGCCAAAAACATTCAGTACTTC.

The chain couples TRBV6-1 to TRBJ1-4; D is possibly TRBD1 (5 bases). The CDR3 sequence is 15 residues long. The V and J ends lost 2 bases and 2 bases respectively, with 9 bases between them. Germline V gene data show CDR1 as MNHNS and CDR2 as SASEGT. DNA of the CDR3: TGTGCCAGCAGTGAACTCGGGGGTACTAATGAAAAACTGTTTTTT. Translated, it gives CASSELGGTNEKLFF.

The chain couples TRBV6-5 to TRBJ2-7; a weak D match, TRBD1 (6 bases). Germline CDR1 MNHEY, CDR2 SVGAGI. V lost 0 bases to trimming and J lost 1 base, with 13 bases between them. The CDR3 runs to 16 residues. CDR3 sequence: CASSYSTGVQSYEQYF. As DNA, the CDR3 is TGTGCCAGCAGTTACTCGACAGGAGTGCAGTCCTACGAGCAGTACTTC.

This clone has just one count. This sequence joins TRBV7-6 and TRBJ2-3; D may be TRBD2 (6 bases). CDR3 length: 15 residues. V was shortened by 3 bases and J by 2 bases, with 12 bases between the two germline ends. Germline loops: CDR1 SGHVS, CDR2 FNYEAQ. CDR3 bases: TGTGCCAGCAGCTTGGGGACTTCCATCACAGATACGCAGTATTTT. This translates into CASSLGTSITDTQYF.